The clone carrying this T cell receptor (beta chain) was picked up a small number of times. Calling Graves' hyperthyroidism stable meant ophthalmopathy did not progress within 18 months. Clinical symptoms, serum thyroxine and TRAb, thyroid ultrasound and orbital computed tomography were used for the diagnoses. Fresh peripheral blood, 8 to 10 ml, was the source of the PBMCs. CDR3 size: 13 residues. V was pared by 3 bases and J by 0 bases, with 6 bases between. Germline V gene sequence: CDR1 SGHNT, CDR2 YYREEE (reference sequence). The data were obtained in a study of T cells in Graves' hyperthyroidism and ophthalmopathy. Study at large: Peripheral blood was acquired at first diagnosis, ahead of any therapy whatsoever.

The CDR3 regions of TCR beta were amplified from RNA transcripts. A set of HTBI primers served as the primers for a first-round RT-PCR of the TCR CDR3. TCRdb re-called the multiplex PCR reads with MiXCR, one entry per CDR3 protein. The repertoire holds hundreds of thousands of distinct CDR3 sequences, over 35% seen once, with about 8.9% in the top ten. The material sequenced was blood. This TCR was sampled from a man between 18 and 35 years old with Graves' hyperthyroidism. The chain carries TRBV5-4 and TRBJ1-2; D not certain. The CDR3 here is CASSSDPNYGYTF. In nucleotides, the CDR3 is TGTGCCAGCAGCTCGGACCCTAACTATGGCTACACCTTC.